A single sample gave rise to the 28 T cell receptor beta chains below, sequenced in a study of T cell changes during pregnancy in multiple sclerosis. The method was immunoSEQ multiplex PCR; TCRdb's version includes in-frame clones alone and lacks a portion of them. The table has more than 90,000 clones, 91% seen once. This specimen consisted of peripheral blood, obtained in the second trimester of pregnancy. These receptor sequences come from a female donor with multiple sclerosis, enrolled in a pregnancy study.

This sequence joins TRBV11-3 and TRBJ2-1; D gene uncertain. CDR3 size: 15 residues. The germline V gene encodes CDR1 SGHNT and CDR2 YENEEA. V was cut by 3 bases and J by 5 bases, with 14 bases left in between. CDR3 nucleotides: TGTGCCAGCAGCTTGCTTAGCCCCCCGGACAATGAGCAGTTCTTC. Residues: CASSLLSPPDNEQFF.

V usage is TRBV6-1 and J usage is TRBJ2-3, with D possibly being TRBD1 (6 bases). Trimming cost V 3 bases and J 7 bases, with 20 bases left between them. The germline V gene encodes CDR1 MNHNS and CDR2 SASEGT. This CDR3 is built from 16 residues. The CDR3 DNA is TGTGCCAGCAGTGATCTCGTGCAGGGGTCCAGGTATACGCAGTATTTT. This codes for CASSDLVQGSRYTQYF.

This clone was observed once. The chain is built from TRBV5-6 and TRBJ2-7; 8 bases are shared with TRBD2. With 4 bases clipped from V and 5 bases from J, the junction kept 20 bases outside the gene matches. The CDR3 runs 18 residues. The germline V gene has CDR1 SGHDT and CDR2 YYEEEE. The DNA for the CDR3 is TGTGCCAGCAGCCCCGAATCCTGGACTAGCATTAAAGATGACGAGCAGTACTTC. This gives the protein CASSPESWTSIKDDEQYF.

The chain joins TRBV14 to TRBJ2-3; unclear D gene. The CDR3 spans 11 residues. V gave up 3 bases and J gave up 4 bases, with 2 bases separating them. Germline CDR1 SGHDN, CDR2 FVKESK. The CDR3: CASSHADTQYF. The CDR3 DNA reads TGTGCCAGCAGCCACGCAGATACGCAGTATTTT.

This clone was seen just once. This sequence joins TRBV6-5 and TRBJ2-1; possible D gene TRBD2, 5 bases. V lost 6 bases, J lost 12 bases, and 12 bases lay in between. Per the germline V gene, CDR1 is MNHEY and CDR2 is SVGAGI. The length of the CDR3 is 11 residues. In DNA, the CDR3 is TGTGCCAGCAGCACCCCAGCGGCGCAGTTCTTC. It specifies CASSTPAAQFF.

This clone has a single count. The rearrangement links TRBV2 to TRBJ1-3, with 7 bases lining up with TRBD1. The V gene end was trimmed by 6 bases and the J gene end by 8 bases; junction bases not matched to a gene: 10. The CDR3 extends over 14 amino acids. Germline V CDR1 and CDR2: SNHLY, FYNNEI. CDR3 nucleotides: TGTGCCAGCAGGCAGACAGGGAATTTGCACACCATATATTTT. Translating gives CASRQTGNLHTIYF.

The chain couples TRBV6-5 to TRBJ1-1, with TRBD1 as a possible D gene (5 bases). The CDR3 is 12 amino acids. The V and J ends lost 5 bases and 5 bases respectively, with 9 bases between them. Germline CDR1 is MNHEY and CDR2 is SVGAGI. CDR3 loop: CASSPGVTEAFF. CDR3 bases: TGTGCCAGCAGTCCGGGGGTGACTGAAGCTTTCTTT.

The rearrangement uses TRBV4-3 and TRBJ2-7; the match to TRBD2 covers 13 bases. With V trimmed by 1 base and J by 0 bases, 3 bases remained unmatched. The CDR3 covers 17 residues. Germline assignment: CDR1 LGHNA and CDR2 YSLEER. CDR3 amino acids: CASSQGTSGSLSYEQYF. The CDR3 coding sequence is TGCGCCAGCAGCCAAGGGACTAGCGGGAGTCTCTCCTACGAGCAGTACTTC.

The chain uses TRBV29-1 and TRBJ1-1; D is possibly TRBD1 (6 bases). This CDR3 contains 13 residues. Trimming stripped 6 bases from V and 5 bases from J, with 16 bases between. CDR1 is SQVTM and CDR2 is ANQGSEA in the germline V gene. The CDR3 loop is CSVLQGGGTEAFF. The CDR3, as DNA: TGCAGCGTGTTACAGGGAGGGGGAACTGAAGCTTTCTTT.

CDR3 DNA sequence: TGTGCCAGCAGCGTAGTGAGGCCCACCTACCAAGAGACCCAGTACTTC. Protein: CASSVVRPTYQETQYF. The rearrangement uses TRBV9 and TRBJ2-5, with unresolved D. CDR3 length equals 16 residues. The germline CDR1 and CDR2 sequences are SGDLS and YYNGEE. V dropped 0 bases and J dropped 0 bases, with 12 bases sitting between them.

The V gene is TRBV2, the J gene TRBJ1-5; TRBD1 aligns across 7 bases. V trimming: 8 bases; J trimming: 0 bases; junction bases outside the gene matches: 7. This CDR3 is 15 amino acids long. The germline V gene has CDR1 SNHLY and CDR2 FYNNEI. CDR3 sequence: CASGGGRVSNQPQHF. CDR3 sequence (DNA): TGTGCCAGCGGAGGGGGCCGGGTTAGCAATCAGCCCCAGCATTTT.

The chain recombines TRBV11-2 with TRBJ1-5; D is undetermined. The CDR3 loop spans 18 amino acids. Trimming removed 1 base at V and 1 base at J, with 17 bases between. From germline, CDR1 is SGHAT and CDR2 FQNNGV. CDR3 DNA: TGTGCCAGCAGCTTAGGAGGTAGAATGGTCCTAAGCAATCAGCCCCAGCATTTT. It is translated as CASSLGGRMVLSNQPQHF.

The rearrangement links TRBV7-9 to TRBJ1-5; 7 bases match TRBD1. The V gene's germline CDR1 is SEHNR and CDR2 FQNEAQ (reference sequence). The ends lost 4 bases at V and 7 bases at J; junction bases unmatched: 4. The CDR3 runs to 13 residues. DNA for the CDR3: TGTGCCAGCAGCTACAGGGGTGGGCAGCCCCAGCATTTT. This encodes CASSYRGGQPQHF.

This clone was seen once. This sequence joins TRBV7-3 and TRBJ2-1, with D possibly being TRBD1 (7 bases). V lost 2 bases and J 1 base, leaving 12 bases between the germline ends. Germline V gene lookup returns CDR1 SGHTA and CDR2 FQGTGA. This CDR3 has 16 residues. CDR3 protein: CASSLGGGKSYNEQFF. CDR3 in DNA: TGTGCCAGCAGCTTAGGAGGGGGCAAGTCCTACAATGAGCAGTTCTTC.

CDR3 bases: TGTGCCAGCAGTTCGGGACTCTCCCGCACAGATACGCAGTATTTT. It translates to CASSSGLSRTDTQYF. V and J are TRBV14 and TRBJ2-3, with a tentative D call TRBD2 (6 bases). The V gene's germline CDR1 is SGHDN and CDR2 FVKESK. The CDR3 loop spans 15 amino acids. V was trimmed by 6 bases and J by 1 base, leaving 14 bases between them.

With respect to this clone: Other DNA sequences within the sample encode an identical CDR3. The chain combines TRBV19 with TRBJ1-2, with D unclear. CDR3 size: 12 residues. Germline CDR1 reads LNHDA; CDR2 reads SQIVND (reference sequence). V lost 3 bases and J lost 5, with 7 bases in between. For the CDR3, the DNA is TGTGCCAGTAGTATCTCAGTTTATGGCTACACCTTC. Its protein is CASSISVYGYTF.

This chain uses TRBV6-1 with TRBJ2-2; D possibly corresponds to TRBD1 (5 bases). The CDR3 sequence is 14 residues long. V was clipped by 8 bases and J by 7 bases, with 17 bases between them. Looked up from germline, CDR1 is MNHNS and CDR2 is SASEGT. Here the CDR3 DNA reads TGTGCCAGCTTTTCCCAGGGTAGTTACGGGGAGCTGTTTTTT. Amino acids: CASFSQGSYGELFF.

This chain uses TRBV18 with TRBJ1-5, with D unclear. The CDR3 runs to 13 residues. Trimming left V 3 bases short and J 0 bases short, with 3 bases between. The germline V gene has CDR1 KGHSH and CDR2 LQKENI. CDR3 sequence reads: CASSPYSNQPQHF. CDR3 coding DNA: TGTGCCAGCTCACCTTATAGCAATCAGCCCCAGCATTTT.

The CDR3 DNA reads TGTGCCAGCAGCGTAAACCCTGGGAGGGAGGAGCAGTTCTTC. Translating gives CASSVNPGREEQFF. The chain employs TRBV9 and TRBJ2-1; 7 bases fit TRBD2. This CDR3 region has 14 residues. Trimming at V came to 1 base and at J to 10 bases, leaving 8 bases not matched to a gene. The V gene's germline CDR1 is SGDLS and CDR2 YYNGEE.

In this sample, this clone turned up once. This sequence joins TRBV6-6 and TRBJ1-5; D remains ambiguous. The CDR3 covers 12 residues. Trimming shortened V by 6 bases and J by 3 bases, and 6 bases separated the two germline ends. Germline CDR1 is MNHNY and CDR2 is SVGAGI (reference sequence). In DNA, the CDR3 is TGTGCCAGCAGCCAGGACAATCAGCCCCAGCATTTT. Amino acids: CASSQDNQPQHF.

The chain employs TRBV10-3 and TRBJ1-5, with 8 bases fitting TRBD1. There are 13 residues in the CDR3. J was trimmed by 6 bases and V by 6 bases; bases with no gene match: 4. Germline CDR1 ENHRY, CDR2 SYGVKD. The CDR3 is CAISPDRAQPQHF. CDR3 in DNA: TGTGCCATCAGCCCGGACAGGGCTCAGCCCCAGCATTTT.

V gene TRBV14 combines with J gene TRBJ2-3; possible D gene TRBD2, 5 bases. Per the germline V gene, CDR1 is SGHDN and CDR2 is FVKESK. The CDR3 runs to 14 residues. Trimming pared 4 bases from V and 4 bases from J, leaving 12 bases between. The CDR3 is CASSLAPGSDTQYF. DNA for the CDR3: TGTGCCAGCAGCCTAGCCCCGGGGTCAGATACGCAGTATTTT. Variable domain in full (rest from reference TRBV14 and TRBJ2-3): EAGVTQFPSHSVIEKGQTVTLRCDPISGHDNLYWYRRVMGKEIKFLLHFVKESKQDESGMPNNRFLAERTGGTYSTLKVQPAELEDSGVYFCASSLAPGSDTQYFGPGTRLTVL.

This chain connects TRBV28 to TRBJ1-4; D not resolved. This CDR3 region has 11 residues. V was trimmed by 3 bases and J by 8 bases, leaving 4 bases between them. Germline V gene sequence: CDR1 MDHEN, CDR2 SYDVKM. The CDR3 DNA follows: TGTGCCAGCAGTTTGAGAGAAAAACTGTTTTTT. Amino acid sequence: CASSLREKLFF.

The chain is built from TRBV7-2 and TRBJ1-5; D call uncertain. The CDR3 is 15 amino acids. Trimming removed 1 base from V and 2 bases from J, with 9 bases in between. Germline V gene lookup returns CDR1 SGHTA and CDR2 FQGNSA. The CDR3 loop reads CASSLGGSGNQPQHF. Here the CDR3 DNA reads TGTGCCAGCAGCTTAGGTGGGAGTGGCAATCAGCCCCAGCATTTT.

The genes are TRBV5-6 and TRBJ1-5; the D is unclear. This CDR3 has 15 amino acids. Per the germline V gene, CDR1 is SGHDT and CDR2 is YYEEEE. With 3 bases removed from V and 6 bases from J, the gap between germline ends came to 16 bases. The CDR3, as DNA: TGTGCCAGCAGCTCAGGTATTGCCACCCCTCAGCCCCAGCATTTT. Its protein is CASSSGIATPQPQHF.

The chain has TRBV19 and TRBJ1-4; 11 nucleotides agree with TRBD1. With 0 bases clipped from V and 8 bases from J, the junction kept 11 bases outside the gene matches. CDR1 and CDR2 (germline): LNHDA, SQIVND (reference sequence). There are 18 residues in the CDR3. The CDR3 loop reads CASSIDGFPGQGDEKLFF. Here the CDR3 DNA reads TGTGCCAGTAGTATAGATGGCTTCCCGGGACAGGGGGACGAAAAACTGTTTTTT.

The gene calls are TRBV2 and TRBJ2-5, with D unclear. This CDR3 is 12 amino acids long. The germline gives CDR1 SNHLY, CDR2 FYNNEI. The V gene lost 4 bases and the J gene lost 1 base, with 4 bases spanning the gap. CDR3 region: CASSVSQETQYF. In nucleotides, the CDR3 is TGTGCCAGCAGTGTCAGCCAAGAGACCCAGTACTTC.

This clone was counted between two and nine times. The chain carries TRBV7-8 and TRBJ1-1; D gene unclear. Trimming shortened V by 1 base and J by 2 bases, and 11 bases separated the two germline ends. Germline CDR1 reads SGHVS; CDR2 reads FQNEAQ. The CDR3 has 15 amino acids. The CDR3 region is CASSLGVNLNTEAFF. The CDR3 DNA follows: TGTGCCAGCAGCTTAGGTGTAAATCTAAACACTGAAGCTTTCTTT.